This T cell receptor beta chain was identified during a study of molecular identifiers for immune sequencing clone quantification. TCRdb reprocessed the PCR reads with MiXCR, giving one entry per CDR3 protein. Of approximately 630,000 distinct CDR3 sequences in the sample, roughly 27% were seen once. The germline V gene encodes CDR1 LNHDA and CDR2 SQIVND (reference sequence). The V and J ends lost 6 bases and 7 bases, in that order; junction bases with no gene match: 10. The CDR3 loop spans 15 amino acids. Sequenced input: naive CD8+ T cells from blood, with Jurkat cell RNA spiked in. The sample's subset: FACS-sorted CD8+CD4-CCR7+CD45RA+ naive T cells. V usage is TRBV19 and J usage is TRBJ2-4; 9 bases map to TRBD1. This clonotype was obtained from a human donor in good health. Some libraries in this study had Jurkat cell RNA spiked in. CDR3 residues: CASSLDRGGWNIQYF. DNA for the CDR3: TGTGCCAGTAGCCTGGACAGGGGCGGTTGGAACATTCAGTACTTC.